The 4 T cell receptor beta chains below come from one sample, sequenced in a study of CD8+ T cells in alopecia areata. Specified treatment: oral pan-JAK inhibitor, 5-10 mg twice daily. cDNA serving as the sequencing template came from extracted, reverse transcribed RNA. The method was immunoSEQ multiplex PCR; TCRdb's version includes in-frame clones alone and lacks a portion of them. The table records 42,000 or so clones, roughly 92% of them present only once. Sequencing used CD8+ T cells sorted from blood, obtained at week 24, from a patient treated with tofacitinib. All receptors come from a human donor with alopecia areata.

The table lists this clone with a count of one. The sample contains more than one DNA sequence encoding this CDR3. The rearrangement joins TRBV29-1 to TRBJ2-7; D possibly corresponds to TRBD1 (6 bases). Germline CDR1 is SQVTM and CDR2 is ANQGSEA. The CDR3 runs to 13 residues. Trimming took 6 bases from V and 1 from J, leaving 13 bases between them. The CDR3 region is CSVGTPTSYEQYF. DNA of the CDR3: TGCAGCGTGGGGACACCTACTTCCTACGAGCAGTACTTC.

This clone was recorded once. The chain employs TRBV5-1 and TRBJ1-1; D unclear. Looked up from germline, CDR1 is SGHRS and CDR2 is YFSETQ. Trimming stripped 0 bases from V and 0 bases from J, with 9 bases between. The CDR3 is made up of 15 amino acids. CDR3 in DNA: TGCGCCAGCAGCTTGGAGATGGGGATGAACACTGAAGCTTTCTTT. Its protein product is CASSLEMGMNTEAFF. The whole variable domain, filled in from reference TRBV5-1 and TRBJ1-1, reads KAGVTQTPRYLIKTRGQQVTLSCSPISGHRSVSWYQQTPGQGLQFLFEYFSETQRNKGNFPGRFSGRQFSNSRSEMNVSTLELGDSALYLCASSLEMGMNTEAFFGQGTRLTVV.

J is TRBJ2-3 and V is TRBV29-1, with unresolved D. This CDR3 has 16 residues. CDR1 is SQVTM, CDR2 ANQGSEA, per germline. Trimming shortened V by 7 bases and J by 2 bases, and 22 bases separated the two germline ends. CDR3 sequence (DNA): TGCAGCGGCGATGACAACCGGGTCAACCCCACAGATACGCAGTATTTT. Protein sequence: CSGDDNRVNPTDTQYF.

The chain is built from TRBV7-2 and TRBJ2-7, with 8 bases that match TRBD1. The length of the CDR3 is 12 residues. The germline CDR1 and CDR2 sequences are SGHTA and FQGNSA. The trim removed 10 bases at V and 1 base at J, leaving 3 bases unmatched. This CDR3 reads CATGQGSYEQYF. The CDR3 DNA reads TGTGCCACAGGACAGGGTTCCTACGAGCAGTACTTC. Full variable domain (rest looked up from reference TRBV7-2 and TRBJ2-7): GAGVSQSPSNKVTEKGKDVELRCDPISGHTALYWYRQSLGQGLEFLIYFQGNSAPDKSGLPSDRFSAERTGGSVSTLTIQRTQQEDSAVYLCATGQGSYEQYFGPGTRLTVT.